The subject of this entry is one T cell receptor (beta chain). Its cognate antigen has yet to be identified. Base qualities are not recorded, but no much larger clone differs from it by a single base. Enrolling through a virtual design, the prospective study's participants ranged in age from roughly 18 to 100 years and lived across roughly 24 United States geographic areas. Cohort assignment in the prospective study relied on participant-reported clinical history from a screening survey and a study questionnaire. For ImmuneRACE Cohort 3, a participant was defined as recovered based on two consecutive negative NP/OP PCR tests, clearance by a healthcare professional, or resolution of symptoms. Mobile phlebotomists in the prospective study collected whole blood, serum and a nasopharyngeal or oropharyngeal swab from every participant. Participants in the prospective study had the option to provide additional blood draws and questionnaires over an approximately 2-month period. Before DNA extraction, prospective study blood samples were shipped either frozen or at room temperature.

TCRbeta CDR3 regions were amplified from genomic DNA using the immunoSEQ Assay, a bias-controlled multiplex PCR. Processing in the source paper ran as follows. The number of nucleated cells in each sample was estimated from the amplification of reference gene primers within the assay. To quantify the absolute abundance of each unique TCRbeta CDR3 rearrangement, sequence reads were collapsed and filtered. For each sample, productive Simpson clonality was calculated by taking the square root of Simpson's diversity index across productive rearrangements. Entries here come from immuneACCESS through TCRdb and include only in-frame sequences with V and J called. Some clones fail to appear in such tables; in the studies checked, an unresolved V gene covers under half of the shortfall, and the cause of the remainder is unknown. That table supplies the V and J calls and clone size; D and trimming were determined from the DNA. Present in this sample are 250,000 to 300,000 clones, about nine tenths of which were seen just once. The top ten hold 15% to 17% of the sample.

The data belong to a study of blood T cell repertoires in COVID-19 (dated by TCRdb to 2020 to 2021). About the investigation overall: The collaborator samples originated in the United States, Italy and Spain and spanned the acute and convalescent phases of COVID-19. The prospective study material was composed of cDNA or gDNA derived from T cells, B-cell-depleted T cells, or PBMCs. The dataset comprised deeply sampled blood TCRbeta repertoires from subjects exposed to, actively infected with, or recovered from COVID-19. The repertoires were released in a freely available public database intended as a resource for research on the immune response to SARS-CoV-2. Samples were obtained from the ongoing ImmuneRACE study (first 160 participants) and from over 1,000 subjects provided by 6 global collaborators. Sample metadata almost always included a de-identified subject ID, COVID-19 status, age in years and sex. Where available, HLA class I and class II types were taken from metadata supplied by the sample provider and were not determined by assay-based typing. Overall study results and their limits: The quantity of clinical and demographic metadata differed by source and by participant and was supplied without curation.

Sequenced: PBMCs or T cells enriched from blood (not recorded which). The receptor's source is a man between 18 and 29 years old who had recovered from COVID-19.

The CDR3 has the sequence CASSAIAGGPYEQYF. The DNA reads as follows: TGCGCCAGCAGCGCCATAGCGGGAGGGCCTTACGAGCAGTACTTC. Recombination linked TRBV5-1 to TRBJ2-7, with 11 central nucleotides matching TRBD2. The junction shows trimming of 4 bases on V and 4 bases on J, and the gene matches do not reach 7 bases of it. CDR1 and CDR2 were assigned from the germline V gene as SGHRS and YFSETQ. The cysteine opens and the phenylalanine closes a CDR3 of 15 amino acids. Solely the CDR3 DNA is kept, with 45 bases framed from the first base.